What follows is one T cell receptor beta chain and its context. Its target is not known. This same CDR3 is encoded by further DNA sequences in the sample. J lost 7 bases, V lost 1 base, and 6 bases had no gene match. The CDR3 is made up of 15 amino acids. The germline V gene has CDR1 SGHTA and CDR2 FQGNSA. Some clones are missing from TCRdb's copy, which holds only in-frame ones; the method was immunoSEQ multiplex PCR. The sample carries 2 million to 2.5 million clones, almost 96% recorded once. The data originate from a study of shared clonotypes between healthy human individuals. Study-level results: The study generally estimated greater richness for naive than memory subsets. Clonotype sharing among the donors was expected to vary with sequencing depth. Sampling covered blood only; tissue repertoires likely differ.

Only Caucasian adults living in Nashville, Tennessee served as donors. Sequencing used naive CD4+ T cells sorted from blood. Subset here: CD45RA+ positively selected. This sequence was found in a man aged 18-30 years in good health. The chain combines TRBV7-2 with TRBJ2-1; TRBD2 matches 8 bases. In DNA form, the CDR3 reads TGTGCCAGCAGCTTAGACAGCGGGAGAGCGAATGAGCAGTTCTTC. It translates to CASSLDSGRANEQFF.